Following are 2 T cell receptor beta chains from one sample sequenced in a study of T cell changes during pregnancy in multiple sclerosis. Profiled with immunoSEQ multiplex PCR; TCRdb holds only in-frame clones, not every one. The sample yields approximately 61,000 clones, approximately 86% seen once. The specimen comprised peripheral blood, sampled in the first trimester of pregnancy. Receptor source: a female donor with multiple sclerosis, enrolled in a pregnancy study.

This clone was seen just once. The rearrangement joins TRBV7-3 to TRBJ1-3; D might be TRBD1 (5 bases). V lost 2 bases and J 0 bases, leaving 8 bases between the germline ends. There are 15 residues in the CDR3. Germline V gene lookup returns CDR1 SGHTA and CDR2 FQGTGA. CDR3 residues: CASSLSGPSGNTIYF. CDR3 in DNA: TGTGCCAGCAGCTTATCAGGGCCCTCTGGAAACACCATATATTTT.

The CDR3 spells CASSTGRVAEAFF. The CDR3 region has the DNA TGTGCCAGTAGTACCGGGCGGGTCGCTGAAGCTTTCTTT. This rearrangement joins TRBV19 to TRBJ1-1, with D hard to call. V shed 4 bases and J shed 6 bases, with 12 bases lying between them. Germline CDR1 LNHDA, CDR2 SQIVND (reference sequence). This CDR3 contains 13 residues. The full variable domain, completed using reference TRBV19 and TRBJ1-1, is DGGITQSPKYLFRKEGQNVTLSCEQNLNHDAMYWYRQDPGQGLRLIYYSQIVNDFQKGDIAEGYSVSREKKESFPLTVTSAQKNPTAFYLCASSTGRVAEAFFGQGTRLTVV.